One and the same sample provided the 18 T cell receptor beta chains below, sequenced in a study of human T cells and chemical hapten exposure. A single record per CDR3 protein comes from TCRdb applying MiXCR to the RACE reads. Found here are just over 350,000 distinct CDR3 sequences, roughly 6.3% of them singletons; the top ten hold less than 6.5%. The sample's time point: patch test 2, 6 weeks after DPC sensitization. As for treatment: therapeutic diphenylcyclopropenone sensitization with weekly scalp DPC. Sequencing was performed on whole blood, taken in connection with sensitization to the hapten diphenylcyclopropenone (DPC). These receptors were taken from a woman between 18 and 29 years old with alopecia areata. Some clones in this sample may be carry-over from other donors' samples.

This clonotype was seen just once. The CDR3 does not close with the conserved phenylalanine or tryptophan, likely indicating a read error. The CDR3 DNA reads TGTGCCAGCAGCCCCATGGGCAGGGGAAATTCACCCCTCCACTCT. Amino acids: CASSPMGRGNSPLHS. The chain combines TRBV6-5 with TRBJ1-6, with D maybe TRBD1 (6 bases). The CDR3 loop spans 15 amino acids. V was clipped by 6 bases and J by 7 bases, with 16 bases between them. Per germline, CDR1 MNHEY and CDR2 SVGAGI.

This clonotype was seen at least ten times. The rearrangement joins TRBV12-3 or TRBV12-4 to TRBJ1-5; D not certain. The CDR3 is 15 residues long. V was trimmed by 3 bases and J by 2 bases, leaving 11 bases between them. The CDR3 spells CASSLSQLGNQPQHF. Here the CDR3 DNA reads TGTGCCAGCAGTTTGTCTCAGTTGGGCAATCAGCCCCAGCATTTT.

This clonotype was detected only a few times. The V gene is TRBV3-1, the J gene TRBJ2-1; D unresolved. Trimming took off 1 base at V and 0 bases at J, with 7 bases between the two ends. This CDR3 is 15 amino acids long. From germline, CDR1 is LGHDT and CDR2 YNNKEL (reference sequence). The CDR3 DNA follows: TGTGCCAGCAGCCAAGGGACCGTCTCCTACAATGAGCAGTTCTTC. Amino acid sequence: CASSQGTVSYNEQFF.

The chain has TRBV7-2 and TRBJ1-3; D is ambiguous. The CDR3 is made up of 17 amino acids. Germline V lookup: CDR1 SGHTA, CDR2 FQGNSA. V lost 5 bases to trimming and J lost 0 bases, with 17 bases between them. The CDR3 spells CASSPNVAGFSGNTIYF. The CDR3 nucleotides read TGTGCCAGCAGCCCTAACGTCGCAGGCTTCTCTGGAAACACCATATATTTT.

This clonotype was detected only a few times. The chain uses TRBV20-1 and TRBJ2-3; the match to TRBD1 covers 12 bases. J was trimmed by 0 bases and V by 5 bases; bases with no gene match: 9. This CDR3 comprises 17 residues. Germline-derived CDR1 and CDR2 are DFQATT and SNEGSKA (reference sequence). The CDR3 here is CSAGPGTGGFSTDTQYF. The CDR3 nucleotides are TGCAGTGCTGGACCCGGGACAGGGGGCTTCAGCACAGATACGCAGTATTTT.

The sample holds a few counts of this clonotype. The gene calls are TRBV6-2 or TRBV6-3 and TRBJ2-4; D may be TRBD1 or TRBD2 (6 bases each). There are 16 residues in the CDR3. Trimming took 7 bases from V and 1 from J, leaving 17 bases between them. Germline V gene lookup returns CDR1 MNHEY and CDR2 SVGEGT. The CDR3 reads CASNPQGRTAKNIQYF. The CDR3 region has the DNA TGTGCCAGCAACCCCCAGGGGAGGACGGCCAAAAACATTCAGTACTTC.

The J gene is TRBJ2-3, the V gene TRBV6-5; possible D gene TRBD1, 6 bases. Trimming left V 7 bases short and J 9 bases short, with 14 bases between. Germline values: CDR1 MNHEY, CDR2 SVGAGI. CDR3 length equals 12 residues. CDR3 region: CASTPGTGTQYF. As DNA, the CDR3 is TGTGCCAGCACCCCTGGAACAGGGACGCAGTATTTT.

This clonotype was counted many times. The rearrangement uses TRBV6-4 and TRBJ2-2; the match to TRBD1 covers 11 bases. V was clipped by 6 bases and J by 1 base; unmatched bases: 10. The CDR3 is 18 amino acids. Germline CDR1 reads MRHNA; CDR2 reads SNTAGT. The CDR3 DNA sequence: TGTGCCAGCAGCCTGGGACAGGGGGAACCGGTGAACACCGGGGAGCTGTTTTTT. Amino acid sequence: CASSLGQGEPVNTGELFF.

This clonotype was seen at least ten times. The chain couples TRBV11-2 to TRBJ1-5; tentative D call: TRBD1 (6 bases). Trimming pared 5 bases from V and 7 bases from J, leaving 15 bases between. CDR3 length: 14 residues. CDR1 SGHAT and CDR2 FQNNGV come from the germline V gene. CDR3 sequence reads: CASSEQGGGQPQHF. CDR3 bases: TGTGCCAGCAGCGAACAGGGAGGAGGGCAGCCCCAGCATTTT. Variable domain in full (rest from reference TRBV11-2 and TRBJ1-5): EAGVAQSPRYKIIEKRQSVAFWCNPISGHATLYWYQQILGQGPKLLIQFQNNGVVDDSQLPKDRFSAERLKGVDSTLKIQPAKLEDSAVYLCASSEQGGGQPQHFGDGTRLSIL.

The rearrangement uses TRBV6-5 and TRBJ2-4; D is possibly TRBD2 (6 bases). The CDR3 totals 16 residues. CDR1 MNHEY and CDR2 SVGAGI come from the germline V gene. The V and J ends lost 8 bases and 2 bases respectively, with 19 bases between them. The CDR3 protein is CASGGGGVESKNIQYF. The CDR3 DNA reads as TGTGCCAGCGGGGGAGGCGGGGTCGAGTCCAAAAACATTCAGTACTTC.

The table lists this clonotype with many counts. This CDR3 reads CASSLETGNSPLHF. CDR3 DNA: TGCGCCAGCAGCTTAGAGACGGGGAATTCACCCCTCCACTTT. V is TRBV5-1 and J is TRBJ1-6; no clear D gene. The CDR3 extends over 14 amino acids. V lost 2 bases to trimming and J lost 7 bases, with 10 bases between them. Germline assignment: CDR1 SGHRS and CDR2 YFSETQ. The complete variable domain, with remaining parts taken from reference TRBV5-1 and TRBJ1-6, reads KAGVTQTPRYLIKTRGQQVTLSCSPISGHRSVSWYQQTPGQGLQFLFEYFSETQRNKGNFPGRFSGRQFSNSRSEMNVSTLELGDSALYLCASSLETGNSPLHFGNGTRLTVT.

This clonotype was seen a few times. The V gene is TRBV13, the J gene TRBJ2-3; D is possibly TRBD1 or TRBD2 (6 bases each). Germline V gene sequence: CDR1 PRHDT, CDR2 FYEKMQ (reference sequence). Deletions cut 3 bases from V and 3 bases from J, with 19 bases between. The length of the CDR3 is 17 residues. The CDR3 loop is CASSFRLRRGITDTQYF. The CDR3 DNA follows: TGTGCCAGCAGCTTTAGGCTCCGGAGGGGGATAACAGATACGCAGTATTTT.

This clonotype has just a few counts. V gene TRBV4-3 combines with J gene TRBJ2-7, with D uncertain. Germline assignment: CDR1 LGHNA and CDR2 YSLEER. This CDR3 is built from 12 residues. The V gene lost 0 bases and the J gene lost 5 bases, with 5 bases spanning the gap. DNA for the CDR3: TGCGCCAGCAGCCAAGAGCCCAACGAGCAGTACTTC. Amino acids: CASSQEPNEQYF.

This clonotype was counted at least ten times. CDR3 DNA: TGCGCCAGCAGCCGGACAGGGTCTGAGCAGTTCTTC. It encodes CASSRTGSEQFF. The rearrangement links TRBV4-1 to TRBJ2-1; 8 nucleotides match TRBD1. CDR1 is MGHRA and CDR2 is YSYEKL in the germline V gene. V shed 4 bases, J shed 9 bases, and the junction held 2 bases outside the gene matches. This CDR3 comprises 12 residues.

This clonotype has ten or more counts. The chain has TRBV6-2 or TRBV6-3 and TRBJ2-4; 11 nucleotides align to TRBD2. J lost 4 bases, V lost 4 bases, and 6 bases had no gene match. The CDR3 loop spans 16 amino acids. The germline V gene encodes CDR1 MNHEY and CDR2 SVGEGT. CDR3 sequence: CASSSPTSGAKNIQYF. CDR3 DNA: TGTGCCAGCAGTTCCCCGACTAGCGGGGCTAAAAACATTCAGTACTTC.

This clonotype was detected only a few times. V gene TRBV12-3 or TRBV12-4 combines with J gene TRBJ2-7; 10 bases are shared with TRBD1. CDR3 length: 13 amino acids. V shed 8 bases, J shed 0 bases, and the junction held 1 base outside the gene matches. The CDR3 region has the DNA TGTGCCAGCGGGACAGGGGACTCCTACGAGCAGTACTTC. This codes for CASGTGDSYEQYF.

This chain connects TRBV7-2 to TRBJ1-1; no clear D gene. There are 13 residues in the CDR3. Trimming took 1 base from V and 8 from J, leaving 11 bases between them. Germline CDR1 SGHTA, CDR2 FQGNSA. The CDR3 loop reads CASSLERASEAFF. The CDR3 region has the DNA TGTGCCAGCAGCTTAGAAAGGGCGTCAGAAGCTTTCTTT.

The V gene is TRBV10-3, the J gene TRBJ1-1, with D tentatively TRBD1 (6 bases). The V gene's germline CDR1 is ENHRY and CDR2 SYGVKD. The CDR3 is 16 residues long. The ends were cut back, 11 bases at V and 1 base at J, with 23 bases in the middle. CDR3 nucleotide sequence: TGTGCCTCGGCGAAGGGGGGTACGGGCCAGAACACTGAAGCTTTCTTT. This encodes CASAKGGTGQNTEAFF.